This entry describes one TCR beta chain. The specificity of this receptor is unknown. No clone much larger than this one lies a single base away; base qualities are absent. The CDR3 runs 14 residues from the cysteine to the phenylalanine. The read is trimmed to its CDR3 DNA, 42 bases read in frame from base 1. Trimming takes 5 bases off V and 8 bases off J; junction bases not matched to a gene: 9. Sequences KGHDR (CDR1) and SFDVKD (CDR2) are obtained from the germline V gene. A history of other malignancies or of prior chemotherapy or radiotherapy was absent in all patients, and node-negative disease was shown on CT and PET/CT in all patients. At each of two time points, about 6.3 milliliters of peripheral venous blood were collected in EDTA tubes. PBMCs were isolated by Ficoll-Paque Plus density-gradient centrifugation. Right after collection, samples were placed at -80 degrees C and kept there until analysis.

The data were obtained in a study of prognosis after radiotherapy for stage I lung cancer (dated by TCRdb to the early 2020s). About the study as a whole: Approximately 19 stage I NSCLC patients were enrolled in Nanjing, China, between April 2018 and January 2019. Every patient was deemed medically inoperable, about a dozen because of comorbidities and over five because they refused surgery. Image-guided IMRT or VMAT was used to deliver SBRT in 3 to 5 fractions at a biologically effective dose of at least 100 Gy. Some twelve patients had adenocarcinoma and six or seven had squamous cell carcinoma as the tumor histology. In every patient, SBRT was given without any concurrent therapy. Stage I lung tumors that were newly diagnosed and primary were found in more than 12 patients, while a few patients had oligometastatic NSCLC after surgical resection of the primary tumor. About 20% of the 19 patients developed distant metastases after SBRT, at a median of approximately 7 months; the other 15 showed no significant progression. Ages in the cohort of about a dozen men and a handful of women ranged from roughly 50 to 95 years, with a median of 74. This study profiled peripheral blood TCR beta repertoires from stage I NSCLC patients before and after stereotactic body radiotherapy and linked the repertoires to distant failure. For each of the roughly 20 patients, one blood sample was taken before SBRT and one after, so the study sequenced about 40 samples in total. The paper's findings and limits, for the study overall: The study was limited by the small cohort and short follow-up, and independent validation of the study findings is required. After SBRT, the count of unique TCR clones dropped from a median of roughly 10,000 beforehand to about 7,000 afterward (Wilcoxon paired P=0.011). TRBV and TRBJ usage frequencies reportedly differed by metastasis status, in two V genes at baseline and in eight or nine V and two J genes after SBRT. Tumor specificity of expanded TCR clones was not determined. None of the reported P values were adjusted for multiple comparisons. Post-SBRT Shannon entropy and its change from baseline were lower in patients who developed distant metastases; baseline Shannon entropy was not associated with metastases.

The TCR beta CDR3 region was amplified from genomic DNA by two rounds of multiplex PCR. In the first round of PCR, primers specific to each TRBV and TRBJ gene were used, and the primer sequences are filed in Chinese patent CN105087789A. The second PCR round used universal primers. The Roche High Pure PCR Template Preparation Kit was used to extract genomic DNA from frozen PBMCs. An Illumina HiSeq 3000 was used to sequence the libraries paired-end with 151 bp reads. Processing in the source paper ran as follows. Raw reads lacking the multiplex PCR primer sequences were removed with CutAdapt. High-quality paired reads were merged into contigs with PEAR. By alignment to reference sequences, MiXCR assigned TRB V, D and J gene segments to each contig. To remove sequencing errors, CDR3 sequences were clustered according to base quality and sequence similarity. Diversity was calculated as Shannon entropy divided by the natural log of the number of productive TCR sequences. Clonality was computed as one minus the ratio of Shannon entropy to the natural log of the number of unique clonotypes. The Youden index of ROC curves was used to select progression-free survival cut-offs for repertoire metrics, and analyses were performed in R 3.5.3. Starting from the raw public reads, TCRdb applied fastp trimming at Q25, assembled clones with MiXCR and retained in-frame beta chains. For every CDR3 protein sequence, its rows merge into one entry that carries the most common genes and DNA. TCRdb's processing, not the study's, gives the V and J calls here. This sample lists fewer than 20,000 distinct CDR3 sequences; around 40% were detected once. Jointly, the top ten make up 35% to 50% of the sample.

The clonotype comes from a donor aged 50 or older with non-small cell lung cancer. The rearranged segments are TRBV24-1 and TRBJ1-2; TRBD1 agrees with 8 junctional bases. The specimen was PBMCs, collected before or after stereotactic body radiation therapy (not recorded which). The DNA reads TGTGCCACCAGTGGTCAGGACAGGGCCTCCGGCTACACCTTC. The encoded protein is CATSGQDRASGYTF.